This T cell receptor beta chain is from a study of STAT3 mutations in large granular lymphocyte leukemia. Findings and caveats of the study: All newly emerging clones after therapy were STAT3 wild type. Some patients had persisting codominant clonotypes that could mask small clones. In T-cell large granular lymphocyte leukemia, about half of patients showed multiple immunodominant subclonotypes. Samples missed the first appearance of the clone. Treatment regimens differed across patients between samplings.

CDR3 length: 15 residues. The germline gives CDR1 SGHRS, CDR2 YFSETQ. Trimming took off 6 bases at V and 0 bases at J, with 12 bases between the two ends. Generated by immunoSEQ multiplex PCR, the TCRdb table keeps only in-frame clones and is missing some. The table shows approximately 22,000 clones, with around 93% occurring only once. Concerning this clone itself: Its antigen is undetermined.

The chain is built from TRBV5-1 and TRBJ2-2; tentative D call: TRBD2 (5 bases). Material for sequencing was peripheral blood mononuclear cells. The TCR originated in a man aged 40-55 years with T-cell large granular lymphocyte leukemia. Some clones in this sample may be carry-over from other donors' samples. CDR3 nucleotides: TGCGCCAGCACCCCGGGATTCGCGAACACCGGGGAGCTGTTTTTT. Protein sequence: CASTPGFANTGELFF.